These 6 T cell receptor beta chains were sequenced from one sample in a study of shared clonotypes between healthy human individuals. Sequencing was performed with immunoSEQ multiplex PCR; in TCRdb, only in-frame clones are kept and a portion is missing. This table has hundreds of thousands of clones, around 78% appearing once. Material: memory CD4+ T cells sorted from blood. The subset was: CD45RA-negative fraction. The receptors shown here come from a woman aged 25 to 45 in good health.

This chain links TRBV5-1 with TRBJ2-3; D unresolved. CDR1 is SGHRS and CDR2 is YFSETQ in the germline V gene. CDR3 size: 13 residues. The ends were cut back, 1 base at V and 5 bases at J, with 8 bases in the middle. The CDR3 region has the DNA TGCGCCAGCAGCTTGCTAACGGGAGATACGCAGTATTTT. This gives the protein CASSLLTGDTQYF.

The CDR3 reads CASSVAGANEQYF. The CDR3 DNA reads as TGTGCCAGCAGTGTAGCGGGAGCAAACGAGCAGTACTTC. The chain employs TRBV6-1 and TRBJ2-7; the match to TRBD2 covers 9 bases. CDR1 and CDR2 from the germline V gene are MNHNS and SASEGT. Germline trimming cut 4 bases from V and 5 bases from J; bases unmatched to any gene: 3. This CDR3 is 13 amino acids long.

The chain joins TRBV4-1 to TRBJ2-7, with 7 bases matching TRBD2. Germline lookup yields CDR1 MGHRA and CDR2 YSYEKL. CDR3 size: 16 residues. V shed 4 bases, J shed 0 bases, and the junction held 9 bases outside the gene matches. Here the CDR3 DNA reads TGCGCCAGCAGCCCCCGGGGTAGCGGGTCCTCCTACGAGCAGTACTTC. Its protein is CASSPRGSGSSYEQYF.

Concerning this clone itself: The same CDR3 also results from other DNA sequences found in this sample. The CDR3 region has the DNA TGTGCCAGCAGTTTTGGAGGGGGGGGCAATCAGCCCCAGCATTTT. Translation gives CASSFGGGGNQPQHF. This sequence joins TRBV28 and TRBJ1-5, with a tentative D call TRBD1 (6 bases). The CDR3 contains 15 residues. With 3 bases removed from V and 2 bases from J, the gap between germline ends came to 11 bases. CDR1 is MDHEN, CDR2 SYDVKM, per germline.

This clone was found once. The genes are TRBV2 and TRBJ1-5, with D uncertain. This CDR3 region has 13 residues. Germline V lookup: CDR1 SNHLY, CDR2 FYNNEI. Trimming cost V 5 bases and J 5 bases, with 10 bases left between them. This CDR3 reads CASSPGGDQPQHF. The CDR3 DNA reads TGTGCCAGCAGTCCGGGCGGCGATCAGCCCCAGCATTTT. The full variable domain, in which reference TRBV2 and TRBJ1-5 provide the parts outside the CDR3, is EPEVTQTPSHQVTQMGQEVILRCVPISNHLYFYWYRQILGQKVEFLVSFYNNEISEKSEIFDDQFSVERPDGSNFTLKIRSTKLEDSAMYFCASSPGGDQPQHFGDGTRLSIL.

The genes are TRBV6-5 and TRBJ1-4; D not resolved. CDR1 is MNHEY and CDR2 is SVGAGI in the germline V gene. CDR3 length: 14 residues. V was cut by 5 bases and J by 0 bases, with 7 bases left in between. CDR3 region: CASSLDTTNEKLFF. CDR3 sequence (DNA): TGTGCCAGCAGTCTCGATACAACTAATGAAAAACTGTTTTTT.